The present T cell receptor beta chain was sequenced within a study of T cell changes during pregnancy in multiple sclerosis. TCRdb keeps only in-frame clones here, not all; method: immunoSEQ multiplex PCR. Of about 40,000 clones detected, approximately 90% appear once; the ten largest clones hold 0.35% to 0.45%. CDR1 is SGHRS and CDR2 is YFSETQ in the germline V gene. Losses at the gene ends were 4 bases for V and 2 bases for J; bases not matched to a gene: 15. The CDR3 extends over 17 amino acids. This TCR derives from a female donor with multiple sclerosis, enrolled in a pregnancy study. Sequenced material: CD4+ T cells from peripheral blood mononuclear cells, taken in the third trimester of pregnancy. The chain links TRBV5-1 to TRBJ2-7, with 7 bases aligning to TRBD1. CDR3 DNA sequence: TGCGCCAGCAGCCGAATTCCCGGGACAGAAACCCCCTACGAGCAGTACTTC. This codes for CASSRIPGTETPYEQYF.